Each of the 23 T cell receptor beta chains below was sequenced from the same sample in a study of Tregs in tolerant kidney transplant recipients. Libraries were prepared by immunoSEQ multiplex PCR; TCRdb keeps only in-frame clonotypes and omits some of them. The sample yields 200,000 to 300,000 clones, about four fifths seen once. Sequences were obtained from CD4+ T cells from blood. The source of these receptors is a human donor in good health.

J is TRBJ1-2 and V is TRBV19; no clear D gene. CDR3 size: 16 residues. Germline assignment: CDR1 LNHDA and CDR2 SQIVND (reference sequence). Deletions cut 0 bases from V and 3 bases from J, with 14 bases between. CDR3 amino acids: CASSIDQRGMDYGYTF. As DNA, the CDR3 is TGTGCCAGTAGTATAGATCAGAGAGGGATGGACTATGGCTACACCTTC.

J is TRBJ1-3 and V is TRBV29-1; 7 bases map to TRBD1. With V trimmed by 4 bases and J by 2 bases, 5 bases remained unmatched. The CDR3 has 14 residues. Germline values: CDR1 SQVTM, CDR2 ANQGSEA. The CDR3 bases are TGCAGCGTTGGCGAGACAGGGACTGGAAACACCATATATTTT. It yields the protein CSVGETGTGNTIYF.

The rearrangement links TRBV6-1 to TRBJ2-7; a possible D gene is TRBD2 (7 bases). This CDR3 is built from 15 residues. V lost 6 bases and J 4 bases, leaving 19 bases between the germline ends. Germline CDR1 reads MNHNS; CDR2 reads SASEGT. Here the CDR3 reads CASRNGGQTVYEQYF. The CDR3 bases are TGTGCCAGCAGGAACGGGGGGCAAACTGTGTACGAGCAGTACTTC.

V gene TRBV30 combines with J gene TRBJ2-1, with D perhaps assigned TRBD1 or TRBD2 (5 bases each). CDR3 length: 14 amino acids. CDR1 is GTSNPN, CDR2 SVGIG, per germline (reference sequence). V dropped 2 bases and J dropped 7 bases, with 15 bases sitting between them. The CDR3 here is CAWSITLWGNEQFF. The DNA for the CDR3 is TGTGCCTGGAGTATTACCCTGTGGGGGAATGAGCAGTTCTTC.

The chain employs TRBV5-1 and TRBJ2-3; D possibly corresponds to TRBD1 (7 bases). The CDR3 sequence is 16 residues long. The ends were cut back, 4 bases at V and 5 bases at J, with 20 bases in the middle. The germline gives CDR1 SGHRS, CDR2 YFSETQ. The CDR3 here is CASSLTPRGAKDTQYF. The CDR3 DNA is TGCGCCAGCAGCCTTACCCCCAGGGGGGCGAAAGATACGCAGTATTTT.

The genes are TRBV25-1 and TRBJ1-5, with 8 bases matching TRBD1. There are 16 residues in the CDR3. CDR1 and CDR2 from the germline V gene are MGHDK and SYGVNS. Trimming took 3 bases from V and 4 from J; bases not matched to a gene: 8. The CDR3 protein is CASSEEGTGYNQPQHF. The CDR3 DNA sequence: TGTGCCAGCAGTGAGGAGGGGACAGGATATAATCAGCCCCAGCATTTT.

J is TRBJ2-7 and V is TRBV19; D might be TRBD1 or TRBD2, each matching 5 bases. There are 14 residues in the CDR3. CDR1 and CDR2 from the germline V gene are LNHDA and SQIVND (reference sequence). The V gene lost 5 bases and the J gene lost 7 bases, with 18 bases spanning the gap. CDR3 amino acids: CASSRQESEGEQYF. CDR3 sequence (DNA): TGTGCCAGTAGTCGGCAGGAGTCAGAGGGGGAGCAGTACTTC.

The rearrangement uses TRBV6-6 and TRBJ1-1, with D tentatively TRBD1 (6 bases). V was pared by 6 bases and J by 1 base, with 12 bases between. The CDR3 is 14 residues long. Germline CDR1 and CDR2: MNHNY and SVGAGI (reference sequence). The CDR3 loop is CASSAQGPNTEAFF. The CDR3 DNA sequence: TGTGCCAGCAGCGCACAGGGACCGAACACTGAAGCTTTCTTT.

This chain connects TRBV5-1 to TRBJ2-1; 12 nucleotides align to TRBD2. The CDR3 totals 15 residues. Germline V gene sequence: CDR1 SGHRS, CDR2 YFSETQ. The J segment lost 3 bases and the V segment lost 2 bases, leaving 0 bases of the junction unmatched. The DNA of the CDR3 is TGCGCCAGCAGCTTACTAGCGGGAGGCTACAATGAGCAGTTCTTC. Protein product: CASSLLAGGYNEQFF.

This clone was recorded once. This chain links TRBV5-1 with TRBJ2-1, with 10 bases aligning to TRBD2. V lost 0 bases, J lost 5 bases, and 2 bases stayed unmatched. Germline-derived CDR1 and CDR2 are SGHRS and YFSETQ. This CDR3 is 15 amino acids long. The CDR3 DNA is TGCGCCAGCAGCTTGGTACTAGCGGGGAACAATGAGCAGTTCTTC. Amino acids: CASSLVLAGNNEQFF.

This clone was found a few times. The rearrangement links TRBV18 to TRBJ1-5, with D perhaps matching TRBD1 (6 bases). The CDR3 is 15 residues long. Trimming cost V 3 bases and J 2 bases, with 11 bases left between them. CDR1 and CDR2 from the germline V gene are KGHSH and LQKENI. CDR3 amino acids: CASSPTAGGNQPQHF. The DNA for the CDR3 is TGTGCCAGCTCACCTACGGCAGGGGGCAATCAGCCCCAGCATTTT. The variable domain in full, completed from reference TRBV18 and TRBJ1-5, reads NAGVMQNPRHLVRRRGQEARLRCSPMKGHSHVYWYRQLPEEGLKFMVYLQKENIIDESGMPKERFSAEFPKEGPSILRIQQVVRGDSAAYFCASSPTAGGNQPQHFGDGTRLSIL.

The CDR3 nucleotides are TGTGCCACCAGCAGAGAACCAGGGAGGATGACCGGGGAGCTGTTTTTT. It codes for CATSREPGRMTGELFF. The chain has TRBV15 and TRBJ2-2; D perhaps matches TRBD2 (6 bases). The CDR3 contains 16 residues. V lost 0 bases to trimming and J lost 5 bases, with 13 bases between them. Germline values: CDR1 LNHNV, CDR2 YYDKDF (reference sequence).

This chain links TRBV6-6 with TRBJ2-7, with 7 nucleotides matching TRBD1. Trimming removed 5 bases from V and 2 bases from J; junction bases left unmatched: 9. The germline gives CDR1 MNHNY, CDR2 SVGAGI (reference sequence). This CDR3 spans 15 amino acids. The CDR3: CASSVGTVGPYEQYF. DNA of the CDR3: TGTGCCAGCAGTGTTGGGACAGTGGGGCCCTACGAGCAGTACTTC.

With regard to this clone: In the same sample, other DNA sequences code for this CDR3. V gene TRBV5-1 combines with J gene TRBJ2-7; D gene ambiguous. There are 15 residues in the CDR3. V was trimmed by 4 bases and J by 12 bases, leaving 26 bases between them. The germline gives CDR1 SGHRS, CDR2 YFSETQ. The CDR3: CASSLGSGVGVIRYF. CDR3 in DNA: TGCGCCAGCAGCCTGGGGTCTGGAGTCGGAGTCATTAGGTACTTC.

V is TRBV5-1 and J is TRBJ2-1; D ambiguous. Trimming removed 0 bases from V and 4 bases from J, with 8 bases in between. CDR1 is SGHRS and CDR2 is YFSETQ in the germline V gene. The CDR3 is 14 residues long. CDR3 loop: CASSLGDLYNEQFF. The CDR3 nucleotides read TGCGCCAGCAGCTTGGGGGATCTGTACAATGAGCAGTTCTTC.

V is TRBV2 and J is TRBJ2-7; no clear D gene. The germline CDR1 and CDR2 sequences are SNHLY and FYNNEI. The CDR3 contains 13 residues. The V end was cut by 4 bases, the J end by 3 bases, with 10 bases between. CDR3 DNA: TGTGCCAGCAGTGGGGTGGGGATCTACGAGCAGTACTTC. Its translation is CASSGVGIYEQYF.

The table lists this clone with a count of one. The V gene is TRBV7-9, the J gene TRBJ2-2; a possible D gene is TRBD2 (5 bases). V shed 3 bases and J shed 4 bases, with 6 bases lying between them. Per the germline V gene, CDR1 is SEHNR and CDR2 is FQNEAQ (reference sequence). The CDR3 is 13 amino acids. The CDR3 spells CASSFGSTGELFF. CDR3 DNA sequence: TGTGCCAGCAGCTTTGGGAGCACCGGGGAGCTGTTTTTT.

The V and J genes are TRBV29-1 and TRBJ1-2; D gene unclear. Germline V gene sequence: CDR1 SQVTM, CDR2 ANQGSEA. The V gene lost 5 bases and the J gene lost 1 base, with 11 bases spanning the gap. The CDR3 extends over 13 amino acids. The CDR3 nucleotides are TGCAGCGTTACTGAAAGACTTAACTATGGCTACACCTTC. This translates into CSVTERLNYGYTF. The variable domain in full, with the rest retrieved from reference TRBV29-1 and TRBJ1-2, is SAVISQKPSRDICQRGTSLTIQCQVDSQVTMMFWYRQQPGQSLTLIATANQGSEATYESGFVIDKFPISRPNLTFSTLTVSNMSPEDSSIYLCSVTERLNYGYTFGSGTRLTVV.

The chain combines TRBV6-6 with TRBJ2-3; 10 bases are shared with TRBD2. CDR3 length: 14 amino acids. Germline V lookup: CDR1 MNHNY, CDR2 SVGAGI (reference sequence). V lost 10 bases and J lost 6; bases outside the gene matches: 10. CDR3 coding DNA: TGTGCCATCCGTTCAAGCGGGGGGGCGGATACGCAGTATTTT. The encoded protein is CAIRSSGGADTQYF.

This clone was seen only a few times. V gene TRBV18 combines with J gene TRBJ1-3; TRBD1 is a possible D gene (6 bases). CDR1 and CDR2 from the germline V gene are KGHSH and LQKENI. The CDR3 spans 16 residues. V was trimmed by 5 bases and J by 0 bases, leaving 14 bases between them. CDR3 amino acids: CASSTGQWSSGNTIYF. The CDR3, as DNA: TGTGCCAGCTCAACGGGACAATGGAGCTCTGGAAACACCATATATTTT.

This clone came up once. The CDR3 loop reads CASRRLAGAGEQYF. DNA of the CDR3: TGTGCCAGTAGGCGGCTAGCGGGGGCGGGCGAGCAGTACTTC. The chain combines TRBV19 with TRBJ2-7, with 10 positions matching TRBD2. The CDR3 spans 14 residues. The germline gives CDR1 LNHDA, CDR2 SQIVND (reference sequence). V lost 6 bases to trimming and J lost 6 bases; unmatched junction nucleotides: 8.

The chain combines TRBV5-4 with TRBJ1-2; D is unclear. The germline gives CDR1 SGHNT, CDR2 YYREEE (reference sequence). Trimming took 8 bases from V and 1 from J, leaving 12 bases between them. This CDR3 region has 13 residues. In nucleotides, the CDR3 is TGTGCCAGTCGCGACCCCGATAACTATGGCTACACCTTC. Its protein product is CASRDPDNYGYTF.

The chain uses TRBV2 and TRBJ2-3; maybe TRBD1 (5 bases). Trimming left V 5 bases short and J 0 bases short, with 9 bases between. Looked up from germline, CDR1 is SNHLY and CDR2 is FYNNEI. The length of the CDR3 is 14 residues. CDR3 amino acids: CASSPQGSTDTQYF. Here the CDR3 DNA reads TGTGCCAGCAGTCCTCAGGGTAGCACAGATACGCAGTATTTT.